This paragraph covers one T cell receptor beta chain sequence. Its target antigen remains unknown. Base-call qualities are not available, and no considerably larger clone is one nucleotide away. V is reduced by 3 bases and J by 4 bases, leaving a spacing of 11 bases between them. According to the germline V gene, CDR1 reads SGDLS and CDR2 reads YYNGEE. The CDR3 goes from the cysteine to the phenylalanine over 14 residues. The retained sequence is limited to the CDR3, 42 bases, with the frame set at the first base. The record originates from a study of OX40 agonist ivuxolimab in advanced cancers. Notes on the research overall: Ivuxolimab was an agonistic, fully human IgG2 monoclonal antibody directed against OX40 (CD134), a costimulatory receptor. Intravenous ivuxolimab was administered to patients every 2 weeks at six dose levels: 0.01, 0.1, 0.3, 1.5, 3 and 10 mg/kg. Of the 50 to 55 patients in dose escalation, some 20 had hepatocellular carcinoma, approximately 15 had melanoma, 9 had renal cell carcinoma and 9 had head and neck cancer. The dose-escalation cohort was approximately 83% male with a mean age of roughly 62 years, ranging from about 23 to 85. Prior anti-PD-1, anti-PD-L1 or anti-CTLA-4 therapy was permitted, and checkpoint inhibitors had been received by less than 45% of dose-escalation patients. Partial responses were achieved by three dose-escalation patients, of whom one had hepatocellular carcinoma and two had cutaneous melanoma. Peripheral TCRbeta sequencing aimed to test whether ivuxolimab altered TCR sequence diversity and caused clonal T-cell expansion. The paper covers the monotherapy dose-escalation part of the phase I ivuxolimab trial, which included N ≈ 57 patients. Broader findings and caveats from the paper: The antigen specificity of the peripheral T cells that underwent clonal expansion was not determined. Low levels of normalized T-cell clonal expansion were also seen in some nonresponding patients. In partial responders in the 0.1-3.0 mg/kg groups, normalized peripheral clonal expansion was found to be among the lowest, especially among CD8+ T cells. At doses from 0.1 to 3.0 mg/kg, clonal expansion was seen in both CD4+ and CD8+ blood T cells between baseline and week 6. On average, CD8+ T cells showed more expanded clones than CD4+ T cells after ivuxolimab.

Genomic DNA was isolated from the sorted cells so that the TCRbeta CDR3 region could be sequenced. The immunoSEQ Assay was used for sequencing of TCRbeta CDR3 regions. Held by TCRdb, this immuneACCESS table contains in-frame sequences only and omits some clones. Under half of the omission traces to an unresolved V gene where checked; the cause of the rest is unknown. The sample data list some 100,000 clones, and around four fifths of these were observed just once. The ten most abundant clones make up about 1.1% of the sample. The trial excluded patients who had a history of autoimmune disease or who were on systemic immunosuppression. In every dose cohort, peripheral blood was drawn for TCR sequencing at baseline, cycle 4 day 1, and cycle 7 day 1. Samples were obtained from an open-label, multicenter, first-in-human phase I dose-escalation trial of ivuxolimab. Adults with locally advanced or metastatic melanoma, renal cell, hepatocellular, or head and neck squamous cell carcinoma were enrolled in the trial. Before TCR sequencing, CD4+ T cells and CD8+ T cells were sorted from peripheral blood as separate populations.

Recombination connected TRBV9 to TRBJ1-3; TRBD1 is a possible D gene, resting on 5 matching bases. The sequenced sample was CD4+ or CD8+ T cells sorted from blood, obtained in a trial of the OX40 agonist ivuxolimab. The sequence was collected from an adult with an advanced solid tumor such as melanoma, head and neck, liver or kidney cancer. The DNA sequence follows: TGTGCCAGCAGCGCGGGCCGGGGGGGAAACACCATATATTTT. Protein translation: CASSAGRGGNTIYF.